This T cell receptor (beta chain) was captured by sequencing in a study of cytomegalovirus exposure and HLA in healthy donors. This CDR3 region has 15 residues. After removal of 3 bases from V and 1 base from J, the junction contained 4 bases not matched to a gene. CDR1 is MNHEY, CDR2 SMNVEV, per germline (reference sequence). Primers: 60 Vbeta forward and 13 Jbeta reverse. Only in-frame clones appear in the TCRdb table, and some are missing; sequencing was by immunoSEQ multiplex PCR. The profile shows some 150,000 clones, roughly 72% of them singletons. Sequenced material: PBMCs. The rearrangement uses TRBV27 and TRBJ2-3; 7 bases map to TRBD1. This TCR was sampled from a man aged 40-55 years in good health and CMV-seronegative. The DNA of the CDR3 is TGTGCCAGCAGTTTCCTCGACAGGGGCACAGATACGCAGTATTTT. It encodes CASSFLDRGTDTQYF.